A selection of T cell receptor beta chains follows, all from one sample in a study of blood T cell repertoires in COVID-19. The table came from immunoSEQ multiplex PCR; TCRdb's copy has only in-frame clones and leaves some out. The sample yields approximately 230,000 clones, around 87% seen once. The specimen sequenced was PBMCs or T cells enriched from blood (not recorded which). These receptors all stem from a woman younger than 45 with acute COVID-19. Each CDR3 is given with its conserved first and last residue. A D gene is named only where the DNA matches it firmly. Clone size appears in some rows only: once, few, many, or a class for an expanded clone.

v_call,clone_size,j_call,d_call,cdr3_nt,cdr3_aa
TRBV28,-,TRBJ2-3,TRBD1,TGTGCCAGCAGTTTGATAGGGGGCTACACAGATACGCAGTATTTT,CASSLIGGYTDTQYF
TRBV12-3/TRBV12-4,-,TRBJ1-1,-,TGTGCCAGCAGGTATCAGGGGAACACTGAAGCTTTCTTT,CASRYQGNTEAFF
TRBV5-1,-,TRBJ1-1,TRBD1,TGCGCCAGCAAGGGGGGACAGGGGGCGTCGTCCGCTGAAGCTTTCTTT,CASKGGQGASSAEAFF
TRBV28,-,TRBJ2-7,-,TGTGCCAGCAGTTTCCTCACCCGAGGGAGGTGGGAGCAGTACTTC,CASSFLTRGRWEQYF
TRBV28,-,TRBJ1-1,-,TGTGCCAGCAGAAACTCCGGAGGTTTACGCGAGGGGGACACTGAAGCTTTCTTT,CASRNSGGLREGDTEAFF
TRBV28,-,TRBJ1-5,-,TGTGCGAGTTTTGACAATCAGCCCCAGCATTTT,CASFDNQPQHF
TRBV6-5,-,TRBJ2-7,-,TGTGCCAGCAGTTCCTCGACAGGGAGGGAGCAGTACTTC,CASSSSTGREQYF
TRBV29-1,-,TRBJ2-2,-,TGCAGCGCGGGACATAACACCGGGGAGCTGTTTTTT,CSAGHNTGELFF
TRBV5-6,-,TRBJ2-2,-,TGTGCCAGCAGCCTGGAGGACACGAACACCGGGGAGCTGTTTTTT,CASSLEDTNTGELFF
TRBV5-1,-,TRBJ2-2,-,TGCGCCAGCAGCTTGTCGGCGAACACCGGGGAGCTGTTTTTT,CASSLSANTGELFF
TRBV7-2,few,TRBJ2-1,TRBD1,TGTGCCAGCAGCAGGACAGGGGGCTTGGATGAGCAGTTCTTC,CASSRTGGLDEQFF
TRBV6-1,once,TRBJ1-5,TRBD1,TGTGCCAGCAGTGAAAATCAAGGGGGCGGCCAGCCCCAGCATTTT,CASSENQGGGQPQHF
TRBV29-1,-,TRBJ1-1,-,TGCAGCGTTGATAAGGGACTGGGGAACACTGAAGCTTTCTTT,CSVDKGLGNTEAFF
TRBV27,-,TRBJ2-7,TRBD1,TGTGCCAGCAGTTTAGACAGGGGATTCTCCTACGAGCAGTACTTC,CASSLDRGFSYEQYF
TRBV27,-,TRBJ1-5,-,TGTGCCAGCAGTTTAACTCTCCATCAGCCCCAGCATTTT,CASSLTLHQPQHF
TRBV7-9,-,TRBJ2-1,TRBD1,TGTGCCAGCAGCCCCCACGTGACAGGGAATGAGCAGTTCTTC,CASSPHVTGNEQFF
TRBV15,-,TRBJ1-1,-,TGTGCCACCAGCAGAGATAGGAGTTTCATGAACACTGAAGCTTTCTTT,CATSRDRSFMNTEAFF